This TCR beta chain derives from a study of blood T cell repertoires in COVID-19. About the study: Sites across the United States, Italy and Spain contributed samples from acute and convalescent COVID-19. The cDNA or gDNA used as material had been derived from T cells, B-cell-depleted T cells, or PBMCs.

As handled by the study authors: From reference gene primer amplification, estimates of nucleated cell counts were derived. The table came from immunoSEQ multiplex PCR; TCRdb's copy has only in-frame clones and leaves some out. The V and J calls and clone size come from that table; D and trimming were worked out from the DNA. The table includes about 110,000 clones, approximately 79% detected once. Germline V gives CDR1 SGHTA, CDR2 FQGTGA. The germline V and J ends were trimmed by 1 base and 0 bases, with 15 bases remaining between them. This CDR3 spans 18 amino acids. The specimen was peripheral blood. The receptor was isolated from a woman older than 75 with active or convalescent COVID-19. The chain has TRBV7-3 and TRBJ2-2; D not resolved. The CDR3 here is CASSLKFNRFTNTGELFF. The CDR3 DNA sequence: TGTGCCAGCAGCTTAAAATTCAACCGGTTCACGAACACCGGGGAGCTGTTTTTT.